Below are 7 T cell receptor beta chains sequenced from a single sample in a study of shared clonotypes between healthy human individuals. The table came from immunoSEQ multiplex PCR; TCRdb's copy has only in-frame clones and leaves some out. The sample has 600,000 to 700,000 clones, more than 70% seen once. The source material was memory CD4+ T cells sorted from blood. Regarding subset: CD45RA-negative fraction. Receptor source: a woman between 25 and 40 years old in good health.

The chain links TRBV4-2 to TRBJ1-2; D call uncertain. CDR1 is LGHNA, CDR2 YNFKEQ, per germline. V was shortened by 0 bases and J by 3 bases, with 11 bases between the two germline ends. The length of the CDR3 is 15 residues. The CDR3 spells CASSQEPTGYYGYTF. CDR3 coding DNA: TGTGCCAGCAGCCAAGAACCGACGGGATACTATGGCTACACCTTC.

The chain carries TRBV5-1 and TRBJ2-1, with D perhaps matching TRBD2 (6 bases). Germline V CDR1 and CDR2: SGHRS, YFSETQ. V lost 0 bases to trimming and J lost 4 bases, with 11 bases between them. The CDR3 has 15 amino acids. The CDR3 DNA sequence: TGCGCCAGCAGCTTGGTCGCGGGGACTTACAATGAGCAGTTCTTC. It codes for CASSLVAGTYNEQFF.

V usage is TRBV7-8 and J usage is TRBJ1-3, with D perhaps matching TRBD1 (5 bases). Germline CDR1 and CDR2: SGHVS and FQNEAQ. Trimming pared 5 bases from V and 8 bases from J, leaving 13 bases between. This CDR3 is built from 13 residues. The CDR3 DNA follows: TGTGCCAGCAGCGCACTAAGGGACTACACCATATATTTT. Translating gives CASSALRDYTIYF.

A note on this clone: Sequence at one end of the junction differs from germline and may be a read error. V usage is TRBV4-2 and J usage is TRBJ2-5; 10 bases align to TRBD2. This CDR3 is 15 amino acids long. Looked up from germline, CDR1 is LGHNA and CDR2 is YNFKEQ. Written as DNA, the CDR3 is TGTGCCAGCAGCCAAGATTTGGGACTAGCGACCCCAATGAACTTC. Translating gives CASSQDLGLATPMNF.

Here the CDR3 reads CASSLTSGRNSEQYF. The CDR3 DNA is TGTGCCAGCAGTTTGACTAGCGGGAGAAACAGCGAGCAGTACTTC. The chain is built from TRBV27 and TRBJ2-7, with 12 bases identical to TRBD2. CDR3 length equals 15 residues. The V segment lost 3 bases and the J segment 6 bases; nucleotides outside the gene matches: 6. CDR1 and CDR2 from the germline V gene are MNHEY and SMNVEV (reference sequence).

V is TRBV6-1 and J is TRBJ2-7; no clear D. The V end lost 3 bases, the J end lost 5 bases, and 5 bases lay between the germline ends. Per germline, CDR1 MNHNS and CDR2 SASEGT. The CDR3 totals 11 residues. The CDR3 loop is CASSDYNEQYF. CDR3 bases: TGTGCCAGCAGTGACTATAACGAGCAGTACTTC.

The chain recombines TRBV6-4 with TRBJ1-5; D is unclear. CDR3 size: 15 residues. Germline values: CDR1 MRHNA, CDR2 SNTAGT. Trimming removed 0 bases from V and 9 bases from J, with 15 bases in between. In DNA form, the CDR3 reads TGTGCCAGCAGTGACTCCCCTATTTGCTGGGGGCCCCAGCATTTT. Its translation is CASSDSPICWGPQHF.